This T cell receptor beta chain was identified in a study of shared clonotypes between healthy human individuals. Sequencing used immunoSEQ multiplex PCR; TCRdb keeps in-frame clones, though not all of them. The sample shows about a million clones, 76% of them seen only once. With 5 bases clipped from V and 8 bases from J, the junction kept 8 bases outside the gene matches. The length of the CDR3 is 14 residues. Germline assignment: CDR1 SNHLY and CDR2 FYNNEI. The sequence was collected from a man between 18 and 35 years old in good health. Source material: memory CD4+ T cells sorted from blood. Stated subset: CD45RA-negative fraction. J is TRBJ2-3 and V is TRBV2, with 9 bases lining up with TRBD1. The chain's CDR3 is CASSIRDREGTQYF. The CDR3 DNA is TGTGCCAGCAGTATCCGGGACAGGGAGGGTACGCAGTATTTT.